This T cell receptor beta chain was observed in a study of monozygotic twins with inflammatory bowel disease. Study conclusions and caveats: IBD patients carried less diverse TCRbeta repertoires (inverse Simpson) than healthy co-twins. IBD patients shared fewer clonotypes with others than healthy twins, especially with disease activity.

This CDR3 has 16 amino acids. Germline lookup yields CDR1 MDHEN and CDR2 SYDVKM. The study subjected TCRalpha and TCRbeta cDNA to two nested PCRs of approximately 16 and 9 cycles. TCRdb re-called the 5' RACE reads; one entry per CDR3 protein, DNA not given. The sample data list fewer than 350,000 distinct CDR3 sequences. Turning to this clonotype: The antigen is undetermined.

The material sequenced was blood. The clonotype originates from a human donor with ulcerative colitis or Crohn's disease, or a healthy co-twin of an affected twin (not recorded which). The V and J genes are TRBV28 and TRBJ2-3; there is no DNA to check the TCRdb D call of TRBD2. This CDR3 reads CASSLFGGGGADTQYF.